The clone carrying this TCR beta chain was seen a handful of times. The data stem from a study of T-cell reconstitution after alpha-beta-depleted transplantation in children. The germline V gene encodes CDR1 MNHNS and CDR2 SASEGT. The V and J ends lost 7 bases and 3 bases respectively, with 6 bases between them. The CDR3 totals 11 residues. Preparation of the TCRbeta library used unique molecular identifiers. One entry per CDR3 protein, called by TCRdb with MiXCR from the PCR reads. The sample has 350,000 to 400,000 distinct CDR3 sequences, about an eighth seen once; the top ten hold around 4.1%. This TCR was sampled from a human donor who donated a stem cell graft to a child with Fanconi anemia. The V gene is TRBV6-1, the J gene TRBJ1-1; D remains ambiguous. The specimen was PBMCs, collected from the stem cell graft. The CDR3 coding sequence is TGTGCCAGCACAATCGACACTGAAGCTTTCTTT. The encoded protein is CASTIDTEAFF.